This TCR beta chain was found in a study of blood T cell repertoires in COVID-19. At the level of the study: From the United States, Italy and Spain came samples of acute and convalescent COVID-19. PBMCs, B-cell-depleted T cells, or T cells provided the cDNA or gDNA that made up the material.

As processed by the authors: Counts of nucleated cells, estimated from reference gene primer amplification, were obtained. TCRdb's copy holds only in-frame clones and misses some; the assay was immunoSEQ multiplex PCR. Clone size and V and J calls were adopted from that table, with D and trimming inferred from the DNA. The repertoire consists of over 60,000 clones, with around three quarters occurring once and the leading ten covering more than 9.5%. This CDR3 region has 16 residues. Germline CDR1 and CDR2: MDHEN and SYDVKM. J gave up 6 bases and V 5 bases, and 12 bases lay outside the gene matches. The chain combines TRBV28 with TRBJ1-4; 7 bases fit TRBD1. This clonotype originated in a human donor in a cohort sampled during active COVID-19. Material: peripheral blood. The CDR3 is CASSRETGLVDEKLFF. The CDR3 DNA follows: TGTGCCAGCAGTCGGGAGACAGGGTTAGTGGATGAAAAACTGTTTTTT.